Listed below are T cell receptor beta chains from one sample, sequenced in a study of cytomegalovirus exposure and HLA in healthy donors. Some clones are missing from TCRdb's copy, which holds only in-frame ones; the method was immunoSEQ multiplex PCR. The sample holds some 130,000 clones, around 80% seen once. Sequencing used PBMCs. The receptors shown here come from a man aged 25 to 45 in good health and CMV-seropositive. Both conserved end residues are part of each CDR3. The order of the fields is D gene, clone size, V gene, J gene, CDR3 DNA, CDR3 protein. D genes are given only for firm matches. Clone size appears in some rows only: once, few, many, or a class for an expanded clone.

TRBD1	NA	TRBV5-8	TRBJ2-7	TGTGCCAGCAGCCCGACAGGGTTTTCCTACGAGCAGTACTTC	CASSPTGFSYEQYF
NA	NA	TRBV7-3	TRBJ2-2	TGTGCCAGCAGCCCCCCGGCCGGGGAGCTGTTTTTT	CASSPPAGELFF
NA	NA	TRBV7-2	TRBJ2-2	TGTGCCAGCAGCGCCCAACCGATCGGGAACACCGGGGAGCTGTTTTTT	CASSAQPIGNTGELFF
TRBD1	NA	TRBV5-1	TRBJ2-5	TGCGCCAGCAGCGCGGGACAGGAAGGGCAGACCCAGTACTTC	CASSAGQEGQTQYF
TRBD2	NA	TRBV7-9	TRBJ2-7	TGTGCCAGCAGCCCGGGACTAGCGGTCTTCGCCTACGAGCAGTACTTC	CASSPGLAVFAYEQYF
NA	few	TRBV5-8	TRBJ1-5	TGTGCCAGCAGCTTGGCCCGTGCAGGGGTGAGCAATCAGCCCCAGCATTTT	CASSLARAGVSNQPQHF
TRBD1	NA	TRBV5-1	TRBJ2-2	TGCGCCAGCACCTACGACAGGGCGAACACCGGGGAGCTGTTTTTT	CASTYDRANTGELFF
TRBD2	NA	TRBV6-4	TRBJ2-7	TGTGCCAGCAGTGACCTCCTAGCGGGGCGTAACTCCTACGAGCAGTACTTC	CASSDLLAGRNSYEQYF
TRBD2	NA	TRBV5-1	TRBJ2-3	TGCGCCAGCAGCTACGGGACTAGCGGGAGGGCCGGGGGAGATACGCAGTATTTT	CASSYGTSGRAGGDTQYF
NA	once	TRBV5-1	TRBJ2-1	TGCGCCAGCAGCTCGGGGACATCCTACAATGAGCAGTTCTTC	CASSSGTSYNEQFF
TRBD2	NA	TRBV5-1	TRBJ2-5	TGCGCCAGCAGCGTTAGCGGGGGCGGGGGAGAGACCCAGTACTTC	CASSVSGGGGETQYF
NA	NA	TRBV5-1	TRBJ2-7	TGCGCCAGCAGCTTGGACAGGCCATACGAGCAGTACTTC	CASSLDRPYEQYF
TRBD2	NA	TRBV6-5	TRBJ2-7	TGTGCCAGCAGTTACTCGTCTAGCGGGAGGGCCGGTGAGCAGTACTTC	CASSYSSSGRAGEQYF
NA	NA	TRBV30	TRBJ1-1	TGTGCCTGGACCATCGGGGGGGCGAAAGGTGAAGCTTTCTTT	CAWTIGGAKGEAFF
NA	NA	TRBV2	TRBJ2-7	TGTGCCAGCAGTGACAGCTACGAGCAGTACTTC	CASSDSYEQYF
TRBD1	NA	TRBV6-6	TRBJ1-6	TGTGCCAGTAAGGGGGCTCTCGATTCACCCCTCCACTTT	CASKGALDSPLHF
NA	NA	TRBV25-1	TRBJ2-3	TGTGCCAGCAGTACCGGACAGATCTTTGGCACAGATACGCAGTATTTT	CASSTGQIFGTDTQYF
NA	NA	TRBV9	TRBJ1-2	TGTGCCAGCAGGGGGGGGACCGCCTATGGCTACACCTTC	CASRGGTAYGYTF
NA	NA	TRBV19	TRBJ2-7	TGTGCCAGTAGTTTATTCCAGGGTGGTTCCTACGAGCAGTACTTC	CASSLFQGGSYEQYF
TRBD1	few	TRBV5-4	TRBJ1-1	TGTGCCAGCAGCTGGGACAGCATGAACACTGAAGCTTTCTTT	CASSWDSMNTEAFF
NA	NA	TRBV7-8	TRBJ1-1	TGTGCCAGCAGCTTACCGACAGGCCCTGACACTGAAGCTTTCTTT	CASSLPTGPDTEAFF
TRBD1	NA	TRBV2	TRBJ2-5	TGTGCCAGCAGTCGTACAGGGGGCCCCATTCAGGAGACCCAGTACTTC	CASSRTGGPIQETQYF
NA	once	TRBV9	TRBJ1-1	TGTGCCAGCAGCGTGCAGGGGTTCACTGAAGCTTTCTTT	CASSVQGFTEAFF
NA	NA	TRBV6-6	TRBJ2-2	TGTGCCAGCAGTTCCACGGACAGGAACACCGGGGAGCTGTTTTTT	CASSSTDRNTGELFF
NA	NA	TRBV4-3	TRBJ2-1	TGCGCCAGCAGCCAAGATAGTTTGCCGGAGAGGGAGCAGTTCTTC	CASSQDSLPEREQFF
NA	NA	TRBV7-2	TRBJ2-7	TGTGCCAGCAGCTTAACACAGGGCTACGAGCAGTACTTC	CASSLTQGYEQYF
NA	NA	TRBV6-5	TRBJ2-7	TGTGCCAGCAGCACTACTATCCCGCGCGAGCAGTACTTC	CASSTTIPREQYF
NA	NA	TRBV20-1	TRBJ2-7	TGCAGTGCTTTGGTCCGGAGCGAGCAGTACTTC	CSALVRSEQYF
NA	NA	TRBV10-3	TRBJ2-5	TGTGCCACCCTCAAGGGGACTCAAGAGACCCAGTACTTC	CATLKGTQETQYF
NA	NA	TRBV13	TRBJ2-3	TGTGCCAGCAGCTTAGGCCGGGGGAAACCCAGCACAGATACGCAGTATTTT	CASSLGRGKPSTDTQYF
TRBD1	NA	TRBV30	TRBJ1-1	TGTGCCTCTTTTTGGGACAGGGGGACTGAAGCTTTCTTT	CASFWDRGTEAFF